One and the same sample provided the 15 T cell receptor beta chains below, sequenced in a study of cytomegalovirus exposure and HLA in healthy donors. Amplification used 60 Vbeta primers and 13 Jbeta primers. Here immunoSEQ multiplex PCR was the method, and the copy in TCRdb shows in-frame clones only, minus some. The repertoire holds about 190,000 clones, with 70% to 75% as singletons. What was sequenced was PBMCs. Receptors originate from a young woman in good health and CMV-seropositive.

CDR3 protein: CASSFRAGSGQYF. The CDR3 DNA reads TGCGCCAGCAGCTTCAGGGCAGGATCTGGTCAGTACTTC. This sequence joins TRBV5-1 and TRBJ2-4; tentatively, D is TRBD1 (5 bases). The CDR3 consists of 13 residues. Deletions cut 2 bases from V and 12 bases from J, with 15 bases between. Germline V lookup: CDR1 SGHRS, CDR2 YFSETQ.

Note on this clone: A read error may produce the germline difference seen at one junction end. The chain combines TRBV5-1 with TRBJ2-7; tentative D call: TRBD1 (5 bases). This CDR3 comprises 14 residues. Germline V gene sequence: CDR1 SGHRS, CDR2 YFSETQ. CDR3 nucleotides: TGCGCCGGCAGCTTGGGGCAGCGCTCCTACGAGCAGTACTTC. Amino acid sequence: CAGSLGQRSYEQYF.

The chain combines TRBV5-4 with TRBJ2-1; weak D call: TRBD2 (5 bases). This CDR3 is 13 amino acids long. Germline assignment: CDR1 SGHNT and CDR2 YYREEE (reference sequence). Trimming shortened V by 1 base and J by 7 bases, and 9 bases separated the two germline ends. The CDR3 reads CASSLFEGNEQFF. DNA of the CDR3: TGTGCCAGCAGCTTGTTTGAGGGTAATGAGCAGTTCTTC.

The chain links TRBV19 to TRBJ2-7; 9 nucleotides agree with TRBD1. The V and J ends lost 5 bases and 7 bases, in that order; junction bases with no gene match: 9. The length of the CDR3 is 14 residues. Germline V gene lookup returns CDR1 LNHDA and CDR2 SQIVND (reference sequence). CDR3 nucleotide sequence: TGTGCCAGTAGTCCCTGGACAGGGGAGGGTGAGCAGTACTTC. This gives the protein CASSPWTGEGEQYF.

This clone was detected a few times. The rearrangement links TRBV2 to TRBJ2-1; a weak D match, TRBD2 (6 bases). Per germline, CDR1 SNHLY and CDR2 FYNNEI. V dropped 8 bases and J dropped 1 base, with 15 bases sitting between them. The CDR3 is 15 residues long. The CDR3 coding sequence is TGTGCCAGCGGTCTCCGGGACTTGTCCTACAATGAGCAGTTCTTC. It translates to CASGLRDLSYNEQFF.

CDR3 amino acids: CASSFRTEAFF. CDR3 sequence (DNA): TGTGCCAGCAGCTTCCGGACTGAAGCTTTCTTT. The gene calls are TRBV7-2 and TRBJ1-1, with D unresolved. The germline CDR1 and CDR2 sequences are SGHTA and FQGNSA. The CDR3 contains 11 residues. Trimming pared 3 bases from V and 5 bases from J, leaving 4 bases between.

This chain connects TRBV11-2 to TRBJ2-2, with 13 bases lining up with TRBD2. The CDR3 length is 18 residues. Germline CDR1 and CDR2: SGHAT and FQNNGV. V lost 5 bases, J lost 4 bases, and 10 bases stayed unmatched. The chain's CDR3 is CASSTISGLAGVTGELFF. The CDR3 region has the DNA TGTGCCAGCAGCACCATCTCCGGACTAGCGGGAGTCACCGGGGAGCTGTTTTTT.

This clone was detected only a few times. The chain is built from TRBV28 and TRBJ2-3, with D perhaps matching TRBD2 (8 bases). V was cut by 6 bases and J by 4 bases, with 35 bases left in between. The V gene's germline CDR1 is MDHEN and CDR2 SYDVKM. This CDR3 region has 21 residues. The CDR3 sequence is CASSPSDRVRSGSVGADTQYF. For the CDR3, the DNA is TGTGCCAGCAGCCCCTCAGACAGGGTACGAAGCGGGAGTGTGGGCGCAGATACGCAGTATTTT.

The J gene is TRBJ2-3, the V gene TRBV6-4, with 9 nucleotides matching TRBD1. Trimming removed 4 bases from V and 4 bases from J; junction bases left unmatched: 3. This CDR3 region has 14 residues. The germline CDR1 and CDR2 sequences are MRHNA and SNTAGT. CDR3 region: CASSATGGSDTQYF. The CDR3 coding sequence is TGTGCCAGCAGTGCGACAGGGGGGTCAGATACGCAGTATTTT.

This chain joins TRBV7-9 and TRBJ1-2; D possibly corresponds to TRBD1 (5 bases). V gave up 0 bases and J gave up 0 bases, with 17 bases separating them. CDR3 size: 18 residues. CDR1 SEHNR and CDR2 FQNEAQ come from the germline V gene (reference sequence). The CDR3 DNA reads TGTGCCAGCAGCTTAGCGCAGGCAGGGCCCACCTCTAACTATGGCTACACCTTC. This translates into CASSLAQAGPTSNYGYTF.

As for this clone: Different DNA sequences within this sample yield the same CDR3. The chain uses TRBV5-1 and TRBJ2-7, with 7 bases aligning to TRBD1. This CDR3 region has 14 residues. The V gene's germline CDR1 is SGHRS and CDR2 YFSETQ. Trimming at V came to 0 bases and at J to 4 bases, leaving 4 bases not matched to a gene. CDR3 residues: CASSLGQGSYEQYF. The CDR3 bases are TGCGCCAGCAGCTTGGGACAGGGATCTTACGAGCAGTACTTC.

This clone has more than one count but fewer than ten. This chain links TRBV29-1 with TRBJ2-4, with a tentative D call TRBD1 (6 bases). There are 12 residues in the CDR3. CDR1 and CDR2 from the germline V gene are SQVTM and ANQGSEA. V lost 6 bases and J 9 bases, leaving 15 bases between the germline ends. The CDR3 is CSVVTGLGIQYF. The CDR3 coding sequence is TGCAGCGTCGTAACAGGGTTAGGCATTCAGTACTTC.

This clone was observed once. The gene calls are TRBV11-3 and TRBJ1-1; D is unresolved. From germline, CDR1 is SGHNT and CDR2 YENEEA. This CDR3 has 14 amino acids. Trimming left V 0 bases short and J 3 bases short, with 8 bases between. The CDR3 region has the DNA TGTGCCAGCAGCTTAGATGCTTCGGACACTGAAGCTTTCTTT. Amino acid sequence: CASSLDASDTEAFF.

The chain uses TRBV27 and TRBJ2-5; the D is unclear. The CDR3 has 14 amino acids. V lost 6 bases, J lost 5 bases, and 16 bases lay in between. CDR1 is MNHEY and CDR2 is SMNVEV in the germline V gene (reference sequence). CDR3 DNA sequence: TGTGCCAGCAGCTCCCGTGGCTACGGGGAGACCCAGTACTTC. Translated: CASSSRGYGETQYF.

On this clone: Other nucleotide sequences from this sample produce the same CDR3. V and J are TRBV27 and TRBJ2-7, with 8 bases identical to TRBD2. The V gene end was trimmed by 6 bases and the J gene end by 0 bases; junction bases not matched to a gene: 4. CDR3 size: 14 residues. Germline assignment: CDR1 MNHEY and CDR2 SMNVEV (reference sequence). CDR3: CASSLAGSSYEQYF. The CDR3 nucleotides are TGTGCCAGCAGCCTAGCGGGCAGCTCCTACGAGCAGTACTTC.